Sequencing of this T cell receptor (beta chain) was carried out in a study of blood T cells in healthy people across ages (dated by TCRdb to between 2015 and 2016). About the full investigation: In model experiments, template switching captured about one uniquely barcoded TCR beta cDNA molecule for every two T cells. Age-related changes in TCR beta repertoire diversity were measured in the study by deep sequencing normalized with unique cDNA molecular identifiers. Four age groups were formed from the donors: young (average approximately 15 years), middle-aged (less than 40), aged (roughly 58) and long-lived (about 80). To avoid experimental bias, donors of different ages were spread randomly across the sequencing lanes. Two additional independent replicas of 1 million unique cDNA reads from the same blood draw were analyzed for two donors (one aged 18 to 29 and one aged 80 or older). General study outcomes and caveats: As age increased, observed TCR beta diversity per million T cells dropped in a roughly linear way, and a significant reduction was already evident by age 40. There was a strong correlation between observed TCR beta diversity and the percentage of naive T cells measured by flow cytometry. Bulk unsorted PBMC profiling prevented conclusive comparison of naive and antigen-experienced compartments. Total diversity estimates from one million sequenced T cells were considered lower bounds and underestimates. Compared with the aged group, more naive CD4+ T cells, fewer expanded clones and increased TCR diversity were shown by the long-lived group, suggesting age selection. The CMV infection status of donors was not known, potentially confounding age-related changes in expanded clonotypes.

Systemically healthy Caucasian individuals from Russia, about 38 in total and aged roughly 6 to 95 years, were included as donors. Each donor gave 8 to 10 milliliters of peripheral blood, collected into EDTA-treated Vacutainer tubes. Ficoll-Paque density-gradient centrifugation was used to isolate PBMCs, with at least 6.5 million per sample. Trizol reagent was used to extract total RNA from the PBMCs, yielding at least 5 micrograms per sample. For every donor, flow cytometry on a PBMC aliquot measured the percentage of naive CD45RAhigh/CD27high T cells. With respect to this clonotype: Its antigen is still unknown. Base qualities are not provided; no much larger clone lies one nucleotide away.

Libraries were constructed by 5' RACE. TCRdb records Illumina HiSeq 2500 as the sequencer. A second roughly 6 to 12 cycle PCR used a sample-barcoded 5' primer and a J-beta primer mix. A unique molecular identifier was introduced onto each TCR beta cDNA molecule by a template-switch 5' adaptor carrying 12 random nucleotides. At least 2.5 million CDR3-containing paired-end reads were obtained from each sample. First-strand cDNA was synthesized from all RNA with the Mint cDNA synthesis kit, primed by a TRBC-specific oligonucleotide. All cDNA was treated with uracil-DNA glycosylase and then went through a first 18-cycle PCR with the universal primers M1SS and BC2_uni_R. The authors processed their data as follows. Normalization of each sample was performed by random selection of 1 million high-quality reads, each carrying a distinct molecular identifier. Instead of being binned into consensus sequences, reads with shared molecular identifiers were discarded. MiTCR, set to a Q25 quality threshold and the strictest error-elimination algorithm, was used for CDR3 identification, clonotype clustering and error correction. A nonparametric unseen species model with Euler transformation was used to estimate a lower bound on total TCR beta diversity. Starting from the raw public reads, TCRdb applied fastp trimming at Q25, assembled clones with MiXCR and retained in-frame beta chains. A single entry per CDR3 protein holds the most common genes and DNA from its merged rows. The V and J calls follow TCRdb's processing rather than the paper's. Here the sample has approximately 800,000 distinct CDR3 sequences; 58% occur a single time. The leading ten clones occupy roughly 22% of the sample.

The V end loses 8 bases and the J end loses 4 bases, and a stretch of 8 bases separates them. The CDR3 goes from the cysteine to the phenylalanine over 11 residues. The only DNA kept is the CDR3, 33 bases in frame from the first base. As encoded in the germline V gene, CDR1 is SGHTA while CDR2 is FQGNSA. Material for sequencing was blood. The sequence links TRBV7-2 to TRBJ1-1; the D gene is perhaps TRBD1, from 5 matching bases. This receptor was taken from a man aged 30 to 45 in good health. The sequence in DNA is TGTGCCAGCGGGGCAGGCACTGAAGCTTTCTTT. Translated, this is CASGAGTEAFF. Beyond the CDR3, the reference TRBV7-2 and TRBJ1-1 genes provide the residues; the full variable domain reads: GAGVSQSPSNKVTEKGKDVELRCDPISGHTALYWYRQSLGQGLEFLIYFQGNSAPDKSGLPSDRFSAERTGGSVSTLTIQRTQQEDSAVYLCASGAGTEAFFGQGTRLTVV.